The 32 T cell receptor beta chains reported below all come from one sample, sequenced in a study of cytomegalovirus exposure and HLA in healthy donors. A multiplex PCR was run with 60 Vbeta primers and 13 Jbeta primers. Using immunoSEQ multiplex PCR, the repertoire was profiled, and TCRdb retains in-frame clones only, with some absent. This sample carries 85,000 to 90,000 clones, about 72% of them seen once, and the ten largest clones take under 2.5%. Sequencing was done on a sample of PBMCs. These receptors were collected from a man aged 25-40 years in good health and CMV-seronegative.

The rearrangement joins TRBV27 to TRBJ2-7, with TRBD1 matching over 8 bases. The ends lost 1 base at V and 2 bases at J; junction bases unmatched: 1. Per germline, CDR1 MNHEY and CDR2 SMNVEV (reference sequence). The CDR3 is 14 residues long. The CDR3 DNA follows: TGTGCCAGCAGTTTATTGGGACAGGCCTACGAGCAGTACTTC. This encodes CASSLLGQAYEQYF.

The chain joins TRBV6-6 to TRBJ1-5; D may be TRBD1 (6 bases). Germline assignment: CDR1 MNHNY and CDR2 SVGAGI (reference sequence). The V end lost 2 bases, the J end lost 3 bases, and 8 bases lay between the germline ends. This CDR3 spans 14 amino acids. The CDR3 DNA follows: TGTGCCAGCAGTTACGGGGGCTCCAATCAGCCCCAGCATTTT. It is translated as CASSYGGSNQPQHF.

The chain carries TRBV9 and TRBJ1-1; D not resolved. This CDR3 has 13 residues. Trimming took off 0 bases at V and 1 base at J, with 4 bases between the two ends. Germline CDR1 SGDLS, CDR2 YYNGEE. The CDR3 is CASSVGRNTEAFF. CDR3 in DNA: TGTGCCAGCAGCGTAGGCAGGAACACTGAAGCTTTCTTT.

The chain couples TRBV19 to TRBJ1-1; possibly TRBD1 for D (6 bases). V was clipped by 5 bases and J by 7 bases, with 20 bases between them. This CDR3 contains 15 residues. CDR1 is LNHDA, CDR2 SQIVND, per germline (reference sequence). Written as DNA, the CDR3 is TGTGCCAGTAGTTCCCCACAGGGTGTTGGGAATGAAGCTTTCTTT. It yields the protein CASSSPQGVGNEAFF. The variable domain in full, completed from reference TRBV19 and TRBJ1-1, reads DGGITQSPKYLFRKEGQNVTLSCEQNLNHDAMYWYRQDPGQGLRLIYYSQIVNDFQKGDIAEGYSVSREKKESFPLTVTSAQKNPTAFYLCASSSPQGVGNEAFFGQGTRLTVV.

V gene TRBV7-8 combines with J gene TRBJ1-4; D is perhaps TRBD1 (5 bases). Trimming removed 6 bases at V and 5 bases at J, with 13 bases between. Germline lookup yields CDR1 SGHVS and CDR2 FQNEAQ. CDR3 size: 14 residues. The CDR3 here is CASSPGVGNEKLFF. CDR3 nucleotides: TGTGCCAGCAGTCCGGGGGTAGGAAATGAAAAACTGTTTTTT.

J is TRBJ2-4 and V is TRBV5-1; 8 nucleotides align to TRBD1. J gave up 1 base and V 0 bases, and 9 bases lay outside the gene matches. Germline CDR1 reads SGHRS; CDR2 reads YFSETQ. The length of the CDR3 is 18 residues. CDR3 sequence reads: CASSLVPMTGVAKNIQYF. CDR3 bases: TGCGCCAGCAGCTTGGTGCCTATGACAGGGGTTGCCAAAAACATTCAGTACTTC.

The rearrangement joins TRBV12-5 to TRBJ2-2; D perhaps matches TRBD2 (6 bases). The CDR3 spans 14 residues. Germline V lookup: CDR1 LGHNT, CDR2 FRNRAP. Trimming shortened V by 6 bases and J by 4 bases, and 12 bases separated the two germline ends. The CDR3 protein is CASGLQGGTGELFF. The DNA for the CDR3 is TGTGCTAGTGGCCTCCAGGGAGGCACCGGGGAGCTGTTTTTT.

This chain joins TRBV5-6 and TRBJ2-3; a weak D match, TRBD1 (6 bases). Trimming left V 1 base short and J 2 bases short, with 14 bases between. The CDR3 is made up of 16 amino acids. The germline gives CDR1 SGHDT, CDR2 YYEEEE. The CDR3 is CASSLYRDGYTDTQYF. DNA for the CDR3: TGTGCCAGCAGCTTGTACAGGGACGGTTACACAGATACGCAGTATTTT.

The chain couples TRBV27 to TRBJ1-5; D is perhaps TRBD1 (6 bases). The CDR3 runs to 17 residues. The germline gives CDR1 MNHEY, CDR2 SMNVEV (reference sequence). V was pared by 5 bases and J by 2 bases, with 19 bases between. CDR3 nucleotides: TGTGCCAGCAGTCCCGTAGGGGGGGCCCCCGGCAATCAGCCCCAGCATTTT. It codes for CASSPVGGAPGNQPQHF.

The chain employs TRBV10-3 and TRBJ2-1; 12 positions match TRBD2. This CDR3 spans 15 amino acids. Germline trimming cut 6 bases from V and 8 bases from J; bases unmatched to any gene: 8. The germline V gene encodes CDR1 ENHRY and CDR2 SYGVKD. The CDR3: CAISGTSGGSHEQFF. CDR3 bases: TGTGCCATCAGCGGTACTAGCGGGGGGTCCCATGAGCAGTTCTTC.

This clone was seen a handful of times. The rearrangement joins TRBV6-6 to TRBJ2-7, with TRBD2 matching over 7 bases. V shed 6 bases and J 0 bases; nucleotides not matched to a gene: 8. The CDR3 is 15 amino acids. Germline V CDR1 and CDR2: MNHNY, SVGAGI (reference sequence). CDR3 DNA: TGTGCCAGCAGGGGTCCCGGGACTAACTCCTACGAGCAGTACTTC. This codes for CASRGPGTNSYEQYF.

The rearrangement joins TRBV5-4 to TRBJ2-1, with 9 bases matching TRBD1. The CDR3 has 14 amino acids. V trimming: 5 bases; J trimming: 8 bases; junction bases outside the gene matches: 8. CDR1 SGHNT and CDR2 YYREEE come from the germline V gene (reference sequence). Here the CDR3 DNA reads TGTGCCAGCAGGATGGACAGGGGAAGCGATGAGCAGTTCTTC. Amino acids: CASRMDRGSDEQFF.

V is TRBV2 and J is TRBJ1-2, with D uncertain. V shed 2 bases and J shed 4 bases, with 11 bases lying between them. Per the germline V gene, CDR1 is SNHLY and CDR2 is FYNNEI. The CDR3 contains 14 residues. The chain's CDR3 is CASSETGRGYGYTF. CDR3 DNA sequence: TGTGCCAGCAGTGAAACCGGCCGGGGCTATGGCTACACCTTC. Together with reference TRBV2 and TRBJ1-2, the CDR3 gives the full variable domain: EPEVTQTPSHQVTQMGQEVILRCVPISNHLYFYWYRQILGQKVEFLVSFYNNEISEKSEIFDDQFSVERPDGSNFTLKIRSTKLEDSAMYFCASSETGRGYGYTFGSGTRLTVV.

The V call is TRBV6-5, the J call TRBJ2-7; TRBD2 matches at 9 bases. With 4 bases clipped from V and 0 bases from J, the junction kept 4 bases outside the gene matches. CDR1 is MNHEY and CDR2 is SVGAGI in the germline V gene. The CDR3 contains 15 residues. CDR3 protein: CASSWRLAASYEQYF. CDR3 DNA: TGTGCCAGCAGTTGGCGACTAGCGGCCTCCTACGAGCAGTACTTC.

The chain combines TRBV6-5 with TRBJ2-5; D is undetermined. Trimming cost V 2 bases and J 5 bases, with 9 bases left between them. The CDR3 is 13 amino acids. Germline assignment: CDR1 MNHEY and CDR2 SVGAGI. CDR3 nucleotides: TGTGCCAGCAGTTACGCGTTTACGGAGACCCAGTACTTC. Protein sequence: CASSYAFTETQYF.

This clone was seen only a few times. The CDR3 loop is CAWSVRVHYGYTF. The CDR3 bases are TGTGCCTGGAGTGTGCGGGTCCACTATGGCTACACCTTC. V and J are TRBV30 and TRBJ1-2; D unresolved. Trimming took off 0 bases at V and 3 bases at J, with 8 bases between the two ends. CDR1 and CDR2 from the germline V gene are GTSNPN and SVGIG (reference sequence). CDR3 length: 13 residues.

The rearrangement joins TRBV28 to TRBJ2-1; 7 bases are a match to TRBD2. Germline V gene sequence: CDR1 MDHEN, CDR2 SYDVKM. V was pared by 6 bases and J by 8 bases, with 19 bases of the junction left unmatched. The CDR3 is 17 amino acids. CDR3 protein: CASSRNFGSGIIDEQFF. CDR3 nucleotides: TGTGCCAGCAGCCGTAATTTCGGGAGCGGGATTATCGATGAGCAGTTCTTC.

The chain combines TRBV4-1 with TRBJ2-1; D is possibly TRBD1 (6 bases). Trimming cost V 3 bases and J 2 bases, with 8 bases left between them. The CDR3 consists of 14 residues. CDR1 and CDR2 (germline): MGHRA, YSYEKL. The CDR3 region has the DNA TGCGCCAGCAGCCATGGGGGCGCCTACAATGAGCAGTTCTTC. Translating it yields CASSHGGAYNEQFF.

V and J are TRBV4-2 and TRBJ1-1, with TRBD1 as a possible D gene (6 bases). This CDR3 comprises 16 residues. Germline-derived CDR1 and CDR2 are LGHNA and YNFKEQ. The V and J ends lost 2 bases and 5 bases respectively, with 18 bases between them. CDR3 DNA: TGTGCCAGCAGCCAACCCCTTTTACAGGGACGGACTGAAGCTTTCTTT. Translation gives CASSQPLLQGRTEAFF.

This chain uses TRBV30 with TRBJ1-1; no clear D gene. Per germline, CDR1 GTSNPN and CDR2 SVGIG (reference sequence). The CDR3 has 10 residues. Between the trimmed V and J ends, which lost 5 bases and 6 bases, there was a span of 7 bases. The CDR3 here is CAWEEAEAFF. In DNA form, the CDR3 reads TGTGCCTGGGAGGAGGCTGAAGCTTTCTTT.

A note on this clone: At the DNA level, this CDR3 is encoded by other sequences in the same sample as well. V is TRBV4-3 and J is TRBJ1-6; D not certain. V was pared by 3 bases and J by 7 bases, with 7 bases between. The CDR3 runs to 13 residues. CDR1 and CDR2 (germline): LGHNA, YSLEER. Written as DNA, the CDR3 is TGCGCCAGCAGCCAGGTAGAGAATTCACCCCTCCACTTT. Its protein is CASSQVENSPLHF.

The chain recombines TRBV6-6 with TRBJ1-1; D gene unclear. The CDR3 has 13 residues. V was trimmed by 0 bases and J by 1 base, leaving 3 bases between them. Germline V gene sequence: CDR1 MNHNY, CDR2 SVGAGI (reference sequence). The CDR3 loop is CASSYSRNTEAFF. The CDR3, as DNA: TGTGCCAGCAGTTACTCGCGGAACACTGAAGCTTTCTTT.

This chain joins TRBV6-1 and TRBJ2-3; 10 nucleotides match TRBD1. CDR1 is MNHNS and CDR2 is SASEGT in the germline V gene. The CDR3 sequence is 15 residues long. V lost 4 bases and J lost 3; bases outside the gene matches: 4. CDR3: CASSAGQGKTDTQYF. DNA of the CDR3: TGTGCCAGCAGTGCGGGACAGGGGAAGACAGATACGCAGTATTTT.

The chain carries TRBV28 and TRBJ1-3, with D possibly matching TRBD1 (6 bases). The CDR3 length is 15 residues. CDR1 MDHEN and CDR2 SYDVKM come from the germline V gene. V was clipped by 5 bases and J by 0 bases, with 11 bases between them. The CDR3 nucleotides read TGTGCCAGCAGTCCCGACAGGAACTCTGGAAACACCATATATTTT. Translation gives CASSPDRNSGNTIYF.

This chain joins TRBV6-1 and TRBJ2-3; 9 bases agree with TRBD2. Germline lookup yields CDR1 MNHNS and CDR2 SASEGT. V shed 7 bases and J 2 bases; nucleotides not matched to a gene: 4. This CDR3 is built from 14 residues. The CDR3 DNA sequence: TGTGCCAGCAACCCTAGCGGGGTCACAGATACGCAGTATTTT. It codes for CASNPSGVTDTQYF.

The rearrangement links TRBV2 to TRBJ1-1; perhaps TRBD1 as D (6 bases). Germline V CDR1 and CDR2: SNHLY, FYNNEI. The CDR3 covers 15 residues. With 2 bases removed from V and 4 bases from J, the gap between germline ends came to 14 bases. CDR3 residues: CASSELDRLPTEAFF. CDR3 sequence (DNA): TGTGCCAGCAGTGAACTGGACAGACTCCCCACTGAAGCTTTCTTT. Filled out from reference TRBV2 and TRBJ1-1, the complete variable domain reads EPEVTQTPSHQVTQMGQEVILRCVPISNHLYFYWYRQILGQKVEFLVSFYNNEISEKSEIFDDQFSVERPDGSNFTLKIRSTKLEDSAMYFCASSELDRLPTEAFFGQGTRLTVV.

The chain links TRBV7-6 to TRBJ1-5; weak D call: TRBD1 (5 bases). Trimming took 1 base from V and 5 from J, leaving 21 bases between them. CDR1 and CDR2 from the germline V gene are SGHVS and FNYEAQ. There are 18 residues in the CDR3. The CDR3, as DNA: TGTGCCAGCAGCTTAGGAGCAAAGGGGCAACGGTGGGATCAGCCCCAGCATTTT. It translates to CASSLGAKGQRWDQPQHF. Filled out from reference TRBV7-6 and TRBJ1-5, the complete variable domain reads GAGVSQSPRYKVTKRGQDVALRCDPISGHVSLYWYRQALGQGPEFLTYFNYEAQQDKSGLPNDRFSAERPEGSISTLTIQRTEQRDSAMYRCASSLGAKGQRWDQPQHFGDGTRLSIL.

The V gene is TRBV10-3, the J gene TRBJ2-1, with 11 bases aligning to TRBD2. The J segment lost 7 bases and the V segment lost 6 bases, leaving 8 bases of the junction unmatched. This CDR3 region has 15 residues. Germline CDR1 reads ENHRY; CDR2 reads SYGVKD. CDR3 protein: CAIRGGTSGSNEQFF. The CDR3 region has the DNA TGTGCCATCAGGGGCGGGACTAGCGGTTCTAATGAGCAGTTCTTC.

V is TRBV19 and J is TRBJ1-1; D not certain. V was trimmed by 10 bases and J by 8 bases, leaving 26 bases between them. The germline V gene encodes CDR1 LNHDA and CDR2 SQIVND (reference sequence). This CDR3 has 15 amino acids. The CDR3 region has the DNA TGTGCCACTTGGGCCGCAGGATCCCACGGAACGGAAGCTTTCTTT. Translated: CATWAAGSHGTEAFF.

This chain links TRBV28 with TRBJ1-2; D is uncertain. V dropped 3 bases and J dropped 8 bases, with 13 bases sitting between them. The CDR3 is made up of 13 amino acids. Germline-derived CDR1 and CDR2 are MDHEN and SYDVKM. For the CDR3, the DNA is TGTGCCAGCAGTTTCCGCGTGCCAGGAGGCTACACCTTC. It is translated as CASSFRVPGGYTF.

This clone was found once. Other nucleotide sequences from this sample produce the same CDR3. The chain employs TRBV7-3 and TRBJ2-7; D may be TRBD1 (5 bases). Germline CDR1 and CDR2: SGHTA and FQGTGA. V lost 0 bases to trimming and J lost 4 bases, with 7 bases between them. This CDR3 contains 13 residues. The CDR3 spells CASSLTAGYEQYF. The DNA of the CDR3 is TGTGCCAGCAGCTTAACGGCAGGGTACGAGCAGTACTTC. The full variable domain, with the rest looked up from reference TRBV7-3 and TRBJ2-7, is GAGVSQTPSNKVTEKGKYVELRCDPISGHTALYWYRQSLGQGPEFLIYFQGTGAADDSGLPNDRFFAVRPEGSVSTLKIQRTERGDSAVYLCASSLTAGYEQYFGPGTRLTVT.

This chain links TRBV21-1 with TRBJ1-5. TRBV21-1 is deemed a pseudogene. CDR3 length equals 15 residues. CDR3 amino acids: CASSKLRLCNQPQHF. The CDR3 region has the DNA TGTGCCAGCAGTAAACTGAGGTTGTGCAATCAGCCCCAGCATTTT.